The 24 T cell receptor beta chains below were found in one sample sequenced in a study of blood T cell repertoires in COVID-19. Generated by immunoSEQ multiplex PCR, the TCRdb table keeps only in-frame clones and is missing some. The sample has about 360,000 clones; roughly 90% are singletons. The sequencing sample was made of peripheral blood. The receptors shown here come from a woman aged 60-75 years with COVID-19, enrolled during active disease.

This CDR3 is CASSGRGTGTDTQYF. CDR3 sequence (DNA): TGTGCCAGCAGCGGACGGGGGACAGGGACAGATACGCAGTATTTT. V gene TRBV6-6 combines with J gene TRBJ2-3, with 9 bases fitting TRBD1. The germline V gene encodes CDR1 MNHNY and CDR2 SVGAGI (reference sequence). The trim removed 6 bases at V and 3 bases at J, leaving 7 bases unmatched. CDR3 size: 15 residues.

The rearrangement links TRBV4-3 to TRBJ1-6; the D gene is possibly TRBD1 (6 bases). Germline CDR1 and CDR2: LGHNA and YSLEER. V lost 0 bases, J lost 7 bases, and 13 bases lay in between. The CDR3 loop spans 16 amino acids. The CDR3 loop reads CASSQDLWGLNSPLHF. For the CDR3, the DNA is TGCGCCAGCAGCCAAGATTTATGGGGGCTGAATTCACCCCTCCACTTT.

The CDR3 reads CAWSDAGETEAFF. CDR3 sequence (DNA): TGTGCCTGGAGCGACGCAGGGGAAACTGAAGCTTTCTTT. The chain uses TRBV30 and TRBJ1-1; tentative D call: TRBD1 (6 bases). V was shortened by 3 bases and J by 5 bases, with 13 bases between the two germline ends. CDR3 length: 13 residues. The germline CDR1 and CDR2 sequences are GTSNPN and SVGIG (reference sequence).

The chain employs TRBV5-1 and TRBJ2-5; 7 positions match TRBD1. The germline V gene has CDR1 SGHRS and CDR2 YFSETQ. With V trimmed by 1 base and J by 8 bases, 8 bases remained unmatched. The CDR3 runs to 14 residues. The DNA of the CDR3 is TGCGCCAGCAGCTTGATTCCAGGGGGAGATACCCAGTACTTC. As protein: CASSLIPGGDTQYF.

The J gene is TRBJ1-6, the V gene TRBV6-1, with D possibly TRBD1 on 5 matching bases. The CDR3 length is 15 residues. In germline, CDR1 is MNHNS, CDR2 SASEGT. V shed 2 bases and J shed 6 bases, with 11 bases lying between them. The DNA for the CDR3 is TGTGCCAGCAGTGAAACCGGGACTGGTAATTCACCCCTCCACTTT. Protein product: CASSETGTGNSPLHF.

CDR3 amino acids: CASSPRTGGYGYTF. In DNA, the CDR3 is TGTGCCAGCTCACCAAGGACAGGAGGCTATGGCTACACCTTC. The chain combines TRBV18 with TRBJ1-2, with 7 bases matching TRBD1. The germline V gene encodes CDR1 KGHSH and CDR2 LQKENI. V was pared by 2 bases and J by 4 bases, with 4 bases of the junction left unmatched. This CDR3 has 14 residues.

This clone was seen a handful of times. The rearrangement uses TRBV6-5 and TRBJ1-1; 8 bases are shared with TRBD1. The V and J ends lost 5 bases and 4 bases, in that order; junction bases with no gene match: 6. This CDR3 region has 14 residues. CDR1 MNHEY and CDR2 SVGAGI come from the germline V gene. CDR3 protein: CASSRDRTGTEAFF. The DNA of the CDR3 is TGTGCCAGCAGTAGGGACAGGACGGGCACTGAAGCTTTCTTT.

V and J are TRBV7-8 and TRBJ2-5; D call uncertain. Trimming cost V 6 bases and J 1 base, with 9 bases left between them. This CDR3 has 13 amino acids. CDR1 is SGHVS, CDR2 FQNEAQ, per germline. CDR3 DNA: TGTGCCAGCAGAGTAGGAGTCCAAGAGACCCAGTACTTC. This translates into CASRVGVQETQYF.

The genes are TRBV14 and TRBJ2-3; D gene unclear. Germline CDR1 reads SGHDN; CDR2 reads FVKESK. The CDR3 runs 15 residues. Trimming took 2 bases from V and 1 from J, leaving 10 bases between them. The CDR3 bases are TGTGCCAGCAGCCAATTCAACACAGGCACAGATACGCAGTATTTT. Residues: CASSQFNTGTDTQYF.

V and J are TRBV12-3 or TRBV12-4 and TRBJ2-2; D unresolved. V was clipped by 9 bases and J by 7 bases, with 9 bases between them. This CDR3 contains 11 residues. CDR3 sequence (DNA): TGTGCCAGTATAATGTACGGGGAGCTGTTTTTT. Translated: CASIMYGELFF.

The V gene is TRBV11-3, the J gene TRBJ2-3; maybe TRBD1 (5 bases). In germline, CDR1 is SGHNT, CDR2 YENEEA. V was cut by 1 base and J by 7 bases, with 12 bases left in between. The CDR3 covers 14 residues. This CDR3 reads CASSLGLQGHTQYF. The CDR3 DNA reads TGTGCCAGCAGCTTAGGACTCCAGGGTCATACGCAGTATTTT. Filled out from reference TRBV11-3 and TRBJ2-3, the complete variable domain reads EAGVVQSPRYKIIEKKQPVAFWCNPISGHNTLYWYLQNLGQGPELLIRYENEEAVDDSQLPKDRFSAERLKGVDSTLKIQPAELGDSAVYLCASSLGLQGHTQYFGPGTRLTVL.

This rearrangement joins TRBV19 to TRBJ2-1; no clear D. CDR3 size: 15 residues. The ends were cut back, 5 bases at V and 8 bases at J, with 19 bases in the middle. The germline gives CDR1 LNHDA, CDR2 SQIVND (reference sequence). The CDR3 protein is CASSQKVRVVDEQFF. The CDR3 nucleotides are TGTGCCAGTAGTCAAAAAGTTAGAGTTGTGGATGAGCAGTTCTTC.

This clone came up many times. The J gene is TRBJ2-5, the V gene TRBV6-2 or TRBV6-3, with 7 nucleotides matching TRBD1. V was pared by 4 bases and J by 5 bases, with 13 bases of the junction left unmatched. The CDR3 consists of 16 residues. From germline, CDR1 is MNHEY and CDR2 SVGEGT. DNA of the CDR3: TGTGCCAGCAGTTCACCCGGGACAGAGAATATCGAGACCCAGTACTTC. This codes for CASSSPGTENIETQYF.

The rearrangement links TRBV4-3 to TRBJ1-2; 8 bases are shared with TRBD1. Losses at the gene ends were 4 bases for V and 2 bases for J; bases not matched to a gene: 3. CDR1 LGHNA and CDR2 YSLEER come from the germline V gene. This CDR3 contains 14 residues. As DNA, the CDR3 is TGCGCCAGCAGCCTTCGGACAGGGAACTATGGCTACACCTTC. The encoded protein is CASSLRTGNYGYTF.

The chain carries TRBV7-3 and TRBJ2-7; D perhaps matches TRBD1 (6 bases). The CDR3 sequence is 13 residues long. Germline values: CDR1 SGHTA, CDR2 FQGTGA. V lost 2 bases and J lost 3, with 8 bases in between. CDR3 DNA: TGTGCCAGCAGCTTAGGGACAAACTACGAGCAGTACTTC. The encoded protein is CASSLGTNYEQYF.

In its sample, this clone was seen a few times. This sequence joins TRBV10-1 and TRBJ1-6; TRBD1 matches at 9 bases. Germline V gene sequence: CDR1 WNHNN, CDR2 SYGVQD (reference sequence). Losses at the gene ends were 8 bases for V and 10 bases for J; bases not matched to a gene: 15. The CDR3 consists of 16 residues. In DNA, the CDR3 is TGCGCCAGCTCTCCAGGACGGGACAGGGTGGACTCACCCCTCCACTTT. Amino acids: CASSPGRDRVDSPLHF.

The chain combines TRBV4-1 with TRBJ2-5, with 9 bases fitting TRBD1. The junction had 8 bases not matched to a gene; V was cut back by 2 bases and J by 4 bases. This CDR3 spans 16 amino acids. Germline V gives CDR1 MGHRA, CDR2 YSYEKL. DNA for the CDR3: TGCGCCAGCAGCCAACTAACAGGGGGCAGGTTAGAGACCCAGTACTTC. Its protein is CASSQLTGGRLETQYF.

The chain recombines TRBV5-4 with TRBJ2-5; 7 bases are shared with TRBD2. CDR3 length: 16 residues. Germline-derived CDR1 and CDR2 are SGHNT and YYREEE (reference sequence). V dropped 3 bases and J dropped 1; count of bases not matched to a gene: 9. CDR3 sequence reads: CASSSPSGALQETQYF. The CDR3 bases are TGTGCCAGCAGCTCCCCGAGCGGGGCCCTCCAAGAGACCCAGTACTTC.

In nucleotides, the CDR3 is TGTGCCAGCAGATCTGGGACAGGGGTAAACAATGAGCAGTTCTTC. Translated, it gives CASRSGTGVNNEQFF. The J gene is TRBJ2-1, the V gene TRBV11-2; 10 bases align to TRBD1. After removal of 6 bases from V and 5 bases from J, the junction contained 7 bases not matched to a gene. Germline CDR1 reads SGHAT; CDR2 reads FQNNGV. The CDR3 covers 15 residues.

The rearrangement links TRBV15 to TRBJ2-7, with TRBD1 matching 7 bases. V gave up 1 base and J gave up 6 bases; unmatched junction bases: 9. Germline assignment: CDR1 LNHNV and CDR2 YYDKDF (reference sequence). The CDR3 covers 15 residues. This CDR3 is CATSRGIAGGGEQYF. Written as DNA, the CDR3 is TGTGCCACCAGCAGAGGGATCGCAGGGGGTGGCGAGCAGTACTTC.

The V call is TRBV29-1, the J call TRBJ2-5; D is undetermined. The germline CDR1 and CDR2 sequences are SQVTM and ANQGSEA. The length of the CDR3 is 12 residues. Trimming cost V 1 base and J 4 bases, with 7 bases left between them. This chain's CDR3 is CSVEVSRETQYF. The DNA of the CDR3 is TGCAGCGTTGAAGTGTCTAGAGAGACCCAGTACTTC.

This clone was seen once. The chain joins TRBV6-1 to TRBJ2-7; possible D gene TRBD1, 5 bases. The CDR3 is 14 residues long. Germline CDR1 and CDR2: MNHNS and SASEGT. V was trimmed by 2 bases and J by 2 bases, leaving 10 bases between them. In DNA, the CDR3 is TGTGCCAGCAGTGAAAGGGCAGGGCCCTACGAGCAGTACTTC. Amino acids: CASSERAGPYEQYF.

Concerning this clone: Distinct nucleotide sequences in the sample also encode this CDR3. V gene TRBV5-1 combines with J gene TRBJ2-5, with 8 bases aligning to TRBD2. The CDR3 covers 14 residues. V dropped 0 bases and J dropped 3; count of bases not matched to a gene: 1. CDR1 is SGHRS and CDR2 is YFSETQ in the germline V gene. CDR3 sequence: CASSLAGREETQYF. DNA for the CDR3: TGCGCCAGCAGCTTGGCCGGGAGGGAAGAGACCCAGTACTTC.

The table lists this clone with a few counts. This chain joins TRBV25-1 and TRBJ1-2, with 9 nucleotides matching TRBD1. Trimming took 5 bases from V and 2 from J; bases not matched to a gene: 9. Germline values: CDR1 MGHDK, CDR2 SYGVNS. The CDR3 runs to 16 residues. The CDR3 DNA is TGTGCCAGCAGTCCGATAACAGGGGGCGTCAACTATGGCTACACCTTC. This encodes CASSPITGGVNYGYTF.